The TCR beta chain under discussion was sequenced for a study of identical twins. Findings and limits, study-wide: Beta out-of-frame twin sharing showed a weaker excess.

TCRdb recomputed calls from the 5' RACE reads with MiXCR, one row per CDR3 protein. The sample consists of about 660,000 distinct CDR3 sequences, 8.5% to 9% of them appearing once. The donor group consisted entirely of healthy Caucasians. Looked up from germline, CDR1 is SGHRS and CDR2 is YFSETQ. This CDR3 has 12 residues. Trimming removed 2 bases at V and 12 bases at J, with 11 bases between. The sample holds many counts of this clonotype. Its antigen remains unknown. These same records also appear under a second study, on yellow fever vaccine responses in identical twins.

The sequencing input was PBMCs. This rearrangement joins TRBV5-1 to TRBJ1-4; D is unresolved. The TCR originated in a woman aged 18-29 years in good health. CDR3 in DNA: TGCGCCAGCAGCTTCGCCGACGGGCAACTGTTTTTT. Protein product: CASSFADGQLFF.